These 26 T cell receptor beta chains originate from one sample sequenced in a study of T cell responses to AZD1222 COVID-19 vaccine. The table came from immunoSEQ multiplex PCR; TCRdb's copy has only in-frame clones and leaves some out. The table includes fewer than 150,000 clones, about 88% detected once. The specimen comprised peripheral blood, sampled 28 days after the second AZD1222 dose. The receptor set was obtained from an adult who received the AZD1222 COVID-19 vaccine.

The V and J genes are TRBV7-9 and TRBJ1-1, with D maybe TRBD1 (5 bases). The length of the CDR3 is 14 residues. Trimming left V 4 bases short and J 4 bases short, with 13 bases between. Germline values: CDR1 SEHNR, CDR2 FQNEAQ (reference sequence). CDR3 amino acids: CASSSGSLSTEAFF. DNA for the CDR3: TGTGCCAGCAGCTCAGGGAGCCTGAGCACTGAAGCTTTCTTT. Filled out from reference TRBV7-9 and TRBJ1-1, the complete variable domain reads DTGVSQNPRHKITKRGQNVTFRCDPISEHNRLYWYRQTLGQGPEFLTYFQNEAQLEKSRLLSDRFSAERPKGSFSTLEIQRTEQGDSAMYLCASSSGSLSTEAFFGQGTRLTVV.

The rearrangement uses TRBV6-1 and TRBJ1-2; 9 bases line up with TRBD1. This CDR3 comprises 17 residues. Germline lookup yields CDR1 MNHNS and CDR2 SASEGT. V dropped 7 bases and J dropped 14; count of bases not matched to a gene: 26. The CDR3, as DNA: TGTGCCAGCATTGACTTCTGGCCCCCTCTCTGGGACAGGGAGGCGACCTTC. It codes for CASIDFWPPLWDREATF.

The chain is built from TRBV5-6 and TRBJ1-6; D might be TRBD1 (5 bases). Germline V gives CDR1 SGHDT, CDR2 YYEEEE. Trimming took 5 bases from V and 7 from J, leaving 16 bases between them. This CDR3 contains 15 residues. Here the CDR3 reads CASSRPTVANSPLHF. The CDR3 coding sequence is TGTGCCAGCAGTCGACCGACAGTAGCAAATTCACCCCTCCACTTT.

This chain links TRBV7-9 with TRBJ1-1; 8 bases map to TRBD1. The CDR3 has 13 amino acids. Looked up from germline, CDR1 is SEHNR and CDR2 is FQNEAQ (reference sequence). The trim removed 4 bases at V and 3 bases at J, leaving 1 base unmatched. The CDR3 here is CASSSQGDTEAFF. For the CDR3, the DNA is TGTGCCAGCAGCTCACAGGGGGACACTGAAGCTTTCTTT.

The table lists this clone with a few counts. The V call is TRBV5-4, the J call TRBJ1-3, with TRBD1 matching 7 bases. The V gene end was trimmed by 3 bases and the J gene end by 4 bases; junction bases not matched to a gene: 7. Germline V gene sequence: CDR1 SGHNT, CDR2 YYREEE (reference sequence). The CDR3 runs 15 residues. As DNA, the CDR3 is TGTGCCAGCAGCTCGACAGGGATGGCGGGAAACACCATATATTTT. This translates into CASSSTGMAGNTIYF.

The rearrangement uses TRBV4-1 and TRBJ1-4; no reliable D call. Per the germline V gene, CDR1 is MGHRA and CDR2 is YSYEKL. V lost 1 base and J 0 bases, leaving 9 bases between the germline ends. There are 16 residues in the CDR3. In nucleotides, the CDR3 is TGCGCCAGCAGCCAAGCTTCCGGTACAACTAATGAAAAACTGTTTTTT. Its protein is CASSQASGTTNEKLFF.

The chain employs TRBV7-9 and TRBJ1-1; tentative D call: TRBD1 (6 bases). V was pared by 2 bases and J by 0 bases, with 10 bases between. The germline CDR1 and CDR2 sequences are SEHNR and FQNEAQ (reference sequence). The CDR3 has 15 amino acids. The CDR3 nucleotides are TGTGCCAGCAGCTTAAAGGGGACAATGAACACTGAAGCTTTCTTT. Translation gives CASSLKGTMNTEAFF.

The J gene is TRBJ2-7, the V gene TRBV7-2, with 9 bases aligning to TRBD2. The CDR3 extends over 14 amino acids. J lost 2 bases, V lost 4 bases, and 3 bases had no gene match. In germline, CDR1 is SGHTA, CDR2 FQGNSA. The CDR3 sequence is CASSYLAGAYEQYF. The CDR3 DNA follows: TGTGCCAGCAGCTACTTAGCGGGGGCCTACGAGCAGTACTTC.

About this clone itself: Other DNA sequences from this sample encode an identical CDR3 as well. The chain couples TRBV14 to TRBJ1-6; D gene ambiguous. V shed 6 bases and J shed 7 bases, with 7 bases lying between them. The CDR3 extends over 12 amino acids. Germline V lookup: CDR1 SGHDN, CDR2 FVKESK. The CDR3, as DNA: TGTGCCAGCAGAGGCGACAATTCACCCCTCCACTTT. This encodes CASRGDNSPLHF.

The chain links TRBV6-5 to TRBJ1-5; no definite D call. This CDR3 has 13 residues. V lost 4 bases and J 6 bases, leaving 10 bases between the germline ends. Looked up from germline, CDR1 is MNHEY and CDR2 is SVGAGI. DNA for the CDR3: TGTGCCAGCAGTTCCCGGGAAAGTCAGCCCCAGCATTTT. It is translated as CASSSRESQPQHF.

The J gene is TRBJ2-3, the V gene TRBV19; 8 bases line up with TRBD2. With 3 bases clipped from V and 2 bases from J, the junction kept 1 base outside the gene matches. This CDR3 contains 14 residues. CDR1 LNHDA and CDR2 SQIVND come from the germline V gene (reference sequence). CDR3: CASSIGRVTDTQYF. The CDR3 bases are TGTGCCAGTAGTATCGGGAGGGTCACAGATACGCAGTATTTT.

The V gene is TRBV10-3, the J gene TRBJ1-6, with TRBD1 matching over 7 bases. Germline CDR1 and CDR2: ENHRY and SYGVKD. This CDR3 is 14 amino acids long. V trimming: 6 bases; J trimming: 7 bases; junction bases outside the gene matches: 6. The CDR3 is CAISGQEGNSPLHF. The CDR3 DNA reads as TGTGCCATCAGCGGACAGGAAGGGAATTCACCCCTCCACTTT.

The chain joins TRBV10-3 to TRBJ2-7; TRBD1 might be the D (5 bases). V lost 6 bases, J lost 5 bases, and 14 bases lay in between. Per the germline V gene, CDR1 is ENHRY and CDR2 is SYGVKD. This CDR3 comprises 13 residues. The chain's CDR3 is CAIRTVQADEQYF. CDR3 DNA: TGTGCCATCAGGACCGTACAGGCGGACGAGCAGTACTTC.

This clone has a handful of counts. CDR3 protein: CASSPDNEDTEAFF. CDR3 nucleotide sequence: TGTGCCAGCAGCCCCGACAATGAGGACACTGAAGCTTTCTTT. The rearrangement joins TRBV7-9 to TRBJ1-1; no clear D. Looked up from germline, CDR1 is SEHNR and CDR2 is FQNEAQ (reference sequence). The length of the CDR3 is 14 residues. Trimming removed 5 bases from V and 3 bases from J, with 13 bases in between.

This clone has just a few counts. The chain carries TRBV7-9 and TRBJ2-7; possible D gene TRBD1, 6 bases. V lost 4 bases to trimming and J lost 0 bases, with 13 bases between them. The germline V gene encodes CDR1 SEHNR and CDR2 FQNEAQ (reference sequence). CDR3 length: 15 amino acids. As DNA, the CDR3 is TGTGCCAGCAGCTCCCACAGGGAGCCCTCCTACGAGCAGTACTTC. Translated, it gives CASSSHREPSYEQYF.

V gene TRBV20-1 combines with J gene TRBJ2-7; either TRBD1 or TRBD2 may supply D (6 bases each). There are 14 residues in the CDR3. V was shortened by 3 bases and J by 3 bases, with 15 bases between the two germline ends. The germline gives CDR1 DFQATT, CDR2 SNEGSKA (reference sequence). The CDR3 sequence: CSASGGGGIYEQYF. Here the CDR3 DNA reads TGCAGTGCTAGTGGTGGAGGGGGGATCTACGAGCAGTACTTC.

The rearrangement uses TRBV6-4 and TRBJ1-6, with TRBD1 identical over 9 bases. V was clipped by 3 bases and J by 7 bases; unmatched bases: 4. The CDR3 is made up of 15 amino acids. Germline loops: CDR1 MRHNA, CDR2 SNTAGT. CDR3: CASSDTGQGNSPLHF. The CDR3 region has the DNA TGTGCCAGCAGTGATACTGGACAGGGGAATTCACCCCTCCACTTT.

V gene TRBV2 combines with J gene TRBJ1-2; weak D call: TRBD1 (6 bases). CDR1 SNHLY and CDR2 FYNNEI come from the germline V gene. V was pared by 3 bases and J by 5 bases, with 13 bases between. This CDR3 has 14 amino acids. The CDR3 spells CASSEEGRGYGYTF. The CDR3 DNA reads as TGTGCCAGCAGTGAGGAGGGAAGGGGGTATGGCTACACCTTC.

This rearrangement joins TRBV6-5 to TRBJ2-7; TRBD2 is a possible D gene (6 bases). V was shortened by 8 bases and J by 4 bases, with 12 bases between the two germline ends. From germline, CDR1 is MNHEY and CDR2 SVGAGI. The CDR3 covers 12 residues. CDR3 coding DNA: TGTGCCAGCGGATCGGGGGTTTACGAGCAGTACTTC. This sequence encodes CASGSGVYEQYF.

This clone has just one count. This chain uses TRBV7-2 with TRBJ2-7, with 7 bases that match TRBD2. Germline V gene data show CDR1 as SGHTA and CDR2 as FQGNSA. V lost 4 bases to trimming and J lost 4 bases; unmatched junction nucleotides: 7. The CDR3 sequence is 14 residues long. The CDR3 DNA sequence: TGTGCCAGCAGCTGGGGGAGGGCCGGGTACGAGCAGTACTTC. Translating gives CASSWGRAGYEQYF.

This chain uses TRBV7-8 with TRBJ1-2; D is uncertain. Germline CDR1 SGHVS, CDR2 FQNEAQ. Between the trimmed V and J ends, which lost 5 bases and 5 bases, there was a span of 6 bases. CDR3 length equals 11 residues. The CDR3 nucleotides are TGTGCCAGCAGCCAGAGGTATGGCTACACCTTC. This codes for CASSQRYGYTF.

This chain joins TRBV5-4 and TRBJ2-3; D not certain. Germline V gene lookup returns CDR1 SGHNT and CDR2 YYREEE (reference sequence). The CDR3 has 15 residues. V lost 4 bases, J lost 1 base, and 13 bases lay in between. As DNA, the CDR3 is TGTGCCAGCAGCCGGGCGGCAGAACGCACAGATACGCAGTATTTT. It specifies CASSRAAERTDTQYF.

This chain uses TRBV7-8 with TRBJ1-2; 8 bases line up with TRBD1. The J segment lost 3 bases and the V segment lost 4 bases, leaving 4 bases of the junction unmatched. The CDR3 has 14 amino acids. Germline V gene data show CDR1 as SGHVS and CDR2 as FQNEAQ. For the CDR3, the DNA is TGTGCCAGCAGCTCGACAGGGGCATACTATGGCTACACCTTC. This gives the protein CASSSTGAYYGYTF.

The rearrangement uses TRBV2 and TRBJ1-4; 8 bases agree with TRBD1. Germline assignment: CDR1 SNHLY and CDR2 FYNNEI. The CDR3 spans 11 residues. V lost 11 bases and J lost 10; bases outside the gene matches: 6. The CDR3 here is CAGDRGGKLFF. For the CDR3, the DNA is TGTGCCGGCGACAGGGGAGGAAAACTGTTTTTT.

This chain joins TRBV9 and TRBJ2-5, with 7 bases fitting TRBD1. The CDR3 consists of 13 residues. CDR1 and CDR2 from the germline V gene are SGDLS and YYNGEE. V was clipped by 4 bases and J by 3 bases; unmatched bases: 3. The CDR3 here is CASSQGDKETQYF. CDR3 nucleotide sequence: TGTGCCAGCAGCCAGGGGGACAAAGAGACCCAGTACTTC.

The chain recombines TRBV2 with TRBJ2-3; D unclear. Germline CDR1 and CDR2: SNHLY and FYNNEI. V lost 3 bases to trimming and J lost 3 bases, with 4 bases between them. CDR3 length: 12 amino acids. The chain's CDR3 is CASSEQTDTQYF. The CDR3 coding sequence is TGTGCCAGCAGTGAGCAGACAGATACGCAGTATTTT.